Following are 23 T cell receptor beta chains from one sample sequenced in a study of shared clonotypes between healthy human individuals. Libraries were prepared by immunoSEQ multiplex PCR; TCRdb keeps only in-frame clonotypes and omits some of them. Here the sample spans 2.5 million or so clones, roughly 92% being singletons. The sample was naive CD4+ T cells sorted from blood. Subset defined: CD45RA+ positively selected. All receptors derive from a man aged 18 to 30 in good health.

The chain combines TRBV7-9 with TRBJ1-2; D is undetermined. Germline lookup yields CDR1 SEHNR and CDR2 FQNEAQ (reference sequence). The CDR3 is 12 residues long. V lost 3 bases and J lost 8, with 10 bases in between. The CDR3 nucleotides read TGTGCCAGCAGCTTGGACTTCTCGGGCTACACCTTC. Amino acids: CASSLDFSGYTF.

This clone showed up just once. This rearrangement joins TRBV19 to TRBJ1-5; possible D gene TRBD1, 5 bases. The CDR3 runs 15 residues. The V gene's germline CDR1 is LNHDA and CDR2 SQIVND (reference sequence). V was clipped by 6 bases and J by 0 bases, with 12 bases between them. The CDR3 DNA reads TGTGCCAGTAGACCGACAGCTAATAGCAATCAGCCCCAGCATTTT. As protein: CASRPTANSNQPQHF.

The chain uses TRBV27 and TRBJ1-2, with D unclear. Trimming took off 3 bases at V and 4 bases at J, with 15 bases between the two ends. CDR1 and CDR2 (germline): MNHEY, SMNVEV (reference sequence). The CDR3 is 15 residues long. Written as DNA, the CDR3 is TGTGCCAGCAGTTTGTTCAGCGACCTTGGCTATGGCTACACCTTC. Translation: CASSLFSDLGYGYTF.

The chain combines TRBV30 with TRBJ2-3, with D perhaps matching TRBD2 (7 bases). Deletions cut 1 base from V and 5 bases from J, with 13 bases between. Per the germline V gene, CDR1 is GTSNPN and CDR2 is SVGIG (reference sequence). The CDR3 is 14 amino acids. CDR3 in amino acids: CAWSESGGGDTQYF. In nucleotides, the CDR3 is TGTGCCTGGAGTGAATCGGGGGGCGGAGATACGCAGTATTTT. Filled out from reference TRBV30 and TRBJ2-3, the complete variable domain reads SQTIHQWPATLVQPVGSPLSLECTVEGTSNPNLYWYRQAAGRGLQLLFYSVGIGQISSEVPQNLSASRPQDRQFILSSKKLLLSDSGFYLCAWSESGGGDTQYFGPGTRLTVL.

CDR3: CASSPGPGQDIQYF. DNA of the CDR3: TGCGCCAGCAGCCCGGGGCCAGGGCAGGACATTCAGTACTTC. The J gene is TRBJ2-4, the V gene TRBV5-1; D may match TRBD1 or TRBD2 (5 bases each). With 4 bases removed from V and 8 bases from J, the gap between germline ends came to 16 bases. The CDR3 is made up of 14 amino acids. The germline gives CDR1 SGHRS, CDR2 YFSETQ.

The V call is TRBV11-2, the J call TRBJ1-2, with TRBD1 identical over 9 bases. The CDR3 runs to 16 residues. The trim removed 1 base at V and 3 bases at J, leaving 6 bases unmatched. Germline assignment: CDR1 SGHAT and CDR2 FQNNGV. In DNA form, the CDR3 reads TGTGCCAGCAGCTTAGGGTGGACAGGGGAACACTATGGCTACACCTTC. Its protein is CASSLGWTGEHYGYTF.

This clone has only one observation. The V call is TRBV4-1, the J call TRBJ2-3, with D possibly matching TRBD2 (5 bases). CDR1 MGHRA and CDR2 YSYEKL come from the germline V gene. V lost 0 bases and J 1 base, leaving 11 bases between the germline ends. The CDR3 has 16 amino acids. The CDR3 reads CASSQDFGVRTDTQYF. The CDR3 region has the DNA TGCGCCAGCAGCCAAGATTTCGGGGTACGCACAGATACGCAGTATTTT.

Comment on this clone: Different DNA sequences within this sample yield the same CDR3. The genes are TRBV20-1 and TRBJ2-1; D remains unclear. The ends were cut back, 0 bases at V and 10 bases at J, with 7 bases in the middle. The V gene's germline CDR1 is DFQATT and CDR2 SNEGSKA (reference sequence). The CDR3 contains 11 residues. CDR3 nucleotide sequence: TGCAGTGCTAGAGATAGAGGAGAGCAGTTCTTC. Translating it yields CSARDRGEQFF.

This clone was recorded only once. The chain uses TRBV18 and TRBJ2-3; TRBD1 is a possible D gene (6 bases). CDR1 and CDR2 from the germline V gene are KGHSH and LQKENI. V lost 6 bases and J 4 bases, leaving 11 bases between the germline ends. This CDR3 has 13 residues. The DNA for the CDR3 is TGTGCCAGCTCCTCACAGGGCTCAGATACGCAGTATTTT. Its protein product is CASSSQGSDTQYF.

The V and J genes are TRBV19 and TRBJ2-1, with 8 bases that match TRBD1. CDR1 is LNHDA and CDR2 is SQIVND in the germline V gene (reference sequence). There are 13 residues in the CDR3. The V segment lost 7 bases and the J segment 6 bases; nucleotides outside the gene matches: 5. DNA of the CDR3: TGTGCCAGTAACCAGGACAGGGCCAATGAGCAGTTCTTC. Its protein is CASNQDRANEQFF.

The CDR3 loop reads CASTGTGFWGLYEQYF. For the CDR3, the DNA is TGTGCCAGCACAGGAACAGGGTTTTGGGGTTTGTACGAGCAGTACTTC. The chain uses TRBV6-6 and TRBJ2-7; D possibly corresponds to TRBD1 (6 bases). Trimming left V 7 bases short and J 4 bases short, with 23 bases between. From germline, CDR1 is MNHNY and CDR2 SVGAGI (reference sequence). This CDR3 comprises 16 residues.

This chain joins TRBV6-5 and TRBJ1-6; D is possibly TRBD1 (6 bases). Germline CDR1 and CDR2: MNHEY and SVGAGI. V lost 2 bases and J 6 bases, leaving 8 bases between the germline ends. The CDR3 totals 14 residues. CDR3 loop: CASSYAGANSPLHF. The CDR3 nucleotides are TGTGCCAGCAGTTACGCGGGGGCTAATTCACCCCTCCACTTT.

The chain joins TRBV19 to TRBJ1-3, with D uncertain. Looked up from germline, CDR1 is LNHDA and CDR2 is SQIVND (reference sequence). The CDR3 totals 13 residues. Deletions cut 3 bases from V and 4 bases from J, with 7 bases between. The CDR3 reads CASSIGQGNTIYF. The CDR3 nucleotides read TGTGCCAGTAGTATCGGGCAGGGAAACACCATATATTTT.

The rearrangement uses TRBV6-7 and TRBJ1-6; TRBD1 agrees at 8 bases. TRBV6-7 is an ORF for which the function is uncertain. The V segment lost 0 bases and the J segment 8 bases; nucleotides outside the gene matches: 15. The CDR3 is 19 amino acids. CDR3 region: CASSYSISSGDRGHSPLHF. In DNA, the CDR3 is TGTGCCAGCAGTTACTCGATAAGCTCGGGCGACAGGGGTCATTCACCCCTCCACTTT.

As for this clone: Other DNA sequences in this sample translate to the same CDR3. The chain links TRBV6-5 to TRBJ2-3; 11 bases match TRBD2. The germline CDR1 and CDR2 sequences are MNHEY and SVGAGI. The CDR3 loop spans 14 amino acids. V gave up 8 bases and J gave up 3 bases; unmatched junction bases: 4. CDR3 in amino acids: CASRIAGGTDTQYF. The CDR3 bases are TGTGCCAGCCGAATAGCGGGGGGGACAGATACGCAGTATTTT.

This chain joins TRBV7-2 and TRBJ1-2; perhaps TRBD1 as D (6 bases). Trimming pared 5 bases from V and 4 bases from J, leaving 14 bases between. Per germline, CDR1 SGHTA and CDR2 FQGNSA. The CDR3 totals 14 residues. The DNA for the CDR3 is TGTGCCAGCAGCCGGGTCGGGACAACCTATGGCTACACCTTC. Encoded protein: CASSRVGTTYGYTF.

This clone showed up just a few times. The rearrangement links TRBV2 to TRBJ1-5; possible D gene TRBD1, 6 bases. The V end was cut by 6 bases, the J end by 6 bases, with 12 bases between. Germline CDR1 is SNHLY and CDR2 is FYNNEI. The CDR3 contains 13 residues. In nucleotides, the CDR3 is TGTGCCAGCAGGTCACAGGGAAGTCAGCCCCAGCATTTT. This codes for CASRSQGSQPQHF. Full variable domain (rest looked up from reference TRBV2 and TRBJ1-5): EPEVTQTPSHQVTQMGQEVILRCVPISNHLYFYWYRQILGQKVEFLVSFYNNEISEKSEIFDDQFSVERPDGSNFTLKIRSTKLEDSAMYFCASRSQGSQPQHFGDGTRLSIL.

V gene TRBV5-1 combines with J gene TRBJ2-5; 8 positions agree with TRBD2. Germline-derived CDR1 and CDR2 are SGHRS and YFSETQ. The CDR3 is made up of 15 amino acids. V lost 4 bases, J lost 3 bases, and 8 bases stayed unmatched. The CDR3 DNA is TGCGCCAGCAGCCGACGGCGGGGGGCGGAAGAGACCCAGTACTTC. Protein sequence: CASSRRRGAEETQYF.

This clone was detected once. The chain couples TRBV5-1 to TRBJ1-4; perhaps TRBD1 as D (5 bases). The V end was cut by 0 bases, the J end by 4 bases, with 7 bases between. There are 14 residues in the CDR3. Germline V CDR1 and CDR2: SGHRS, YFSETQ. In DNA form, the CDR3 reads TGCGCCAGCAGCTTGGACAGGAGTAATGAAAAACTGTTTTTT. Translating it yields CASSLDRSNEKLFF.

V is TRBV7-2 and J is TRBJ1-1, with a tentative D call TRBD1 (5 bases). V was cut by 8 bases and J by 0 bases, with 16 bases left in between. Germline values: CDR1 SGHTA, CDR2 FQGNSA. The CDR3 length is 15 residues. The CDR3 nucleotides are TGTGCCAGCGGAATGAGGGGAAGCATGAACACTGAAGCTTTCTTT. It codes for CASGMRGSMNTEAFF.

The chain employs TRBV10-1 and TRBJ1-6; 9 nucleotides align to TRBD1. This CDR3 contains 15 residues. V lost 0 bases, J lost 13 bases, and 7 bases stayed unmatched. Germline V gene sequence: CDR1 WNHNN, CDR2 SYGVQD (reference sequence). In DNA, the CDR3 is TGCGCCAGCAGTGAGTCCGGGACAGGGAGTTCGCCCCTCCACTTT. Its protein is CASSESGTGSSPLHF.

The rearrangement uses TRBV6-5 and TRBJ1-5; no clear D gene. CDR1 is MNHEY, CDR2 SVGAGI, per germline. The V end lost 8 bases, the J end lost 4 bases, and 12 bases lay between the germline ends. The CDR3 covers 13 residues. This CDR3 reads CASGSRGNQPQHF. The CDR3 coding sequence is TGTGCCAGCGGGTCTCGAGGGAATCAGCCCCAGCATTTT.

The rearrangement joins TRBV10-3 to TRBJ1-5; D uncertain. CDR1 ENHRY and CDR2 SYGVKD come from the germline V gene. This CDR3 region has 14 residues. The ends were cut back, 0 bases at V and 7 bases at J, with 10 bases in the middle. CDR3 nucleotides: TGTGCCATCAGTGAGTCGCCGACACGCCAGCCCCAGCATTTT. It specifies CAISESPTRQPQHF.